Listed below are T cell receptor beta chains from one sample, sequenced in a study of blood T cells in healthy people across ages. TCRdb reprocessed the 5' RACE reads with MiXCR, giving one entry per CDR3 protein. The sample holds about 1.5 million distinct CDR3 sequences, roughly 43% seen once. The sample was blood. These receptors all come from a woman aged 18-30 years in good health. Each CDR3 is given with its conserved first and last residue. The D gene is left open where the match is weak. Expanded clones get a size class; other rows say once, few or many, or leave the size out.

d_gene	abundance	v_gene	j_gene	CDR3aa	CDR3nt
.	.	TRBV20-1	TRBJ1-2	CSARPPTYGYTF	TGCAGTGCTAGACCCCCCACCTATGGCTACACCTTC
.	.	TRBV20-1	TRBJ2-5	CSAGQGKQETQYF	TGCAGTGCTGGGCAGGGGAAACAAGAGACCCAGTACTTC
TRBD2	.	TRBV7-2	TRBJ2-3	CASSLSGGAYWLDTQYF	TGTGCCAGCAGCTTATCCGGGGGGGCGTATTGGTTAGATACGCAGTATTTT
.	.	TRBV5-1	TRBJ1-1	CASRLWASNTEAFF	TGCGCCAGCAGGCTTTGGGCGTCGAACACTGAAGCTTTCTTT
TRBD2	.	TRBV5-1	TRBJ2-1	CASSLAASGSYPELNEQFF	TGCGCCAGCAGCTTGGCGGCTAGCGGGAGCTATCCCGAATTAAATGAGCAGTTCTTC
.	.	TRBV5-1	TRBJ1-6	CASSLTGAPFNSPLHF	TGCGCCAGCAGCTTGACGGGGGCACCCTTTAATTCACCCCTCCACTTT
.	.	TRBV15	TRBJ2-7	CATSRARTYEQYF	TGTGCCACCAGCAGAGCTAGGACCTACGAGCAGTACTTC
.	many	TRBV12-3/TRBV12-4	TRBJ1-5	CASTRNEGSNQPQHF	TGTGCCAGCACCCGAAACGAGGGTAGCAATCAGCCCCAGCATTTT
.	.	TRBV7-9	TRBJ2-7	CASSLDRATYEQYF	TGTGCCAGCAGCTTAGACAGGGCCACCTATGAGCAGTACTTC
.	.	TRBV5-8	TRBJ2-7	CASSLYHPSNYEQYF	TGTGCCAGCAGCTTATATCACCCATCGAACTACGAGCAGTACTTC